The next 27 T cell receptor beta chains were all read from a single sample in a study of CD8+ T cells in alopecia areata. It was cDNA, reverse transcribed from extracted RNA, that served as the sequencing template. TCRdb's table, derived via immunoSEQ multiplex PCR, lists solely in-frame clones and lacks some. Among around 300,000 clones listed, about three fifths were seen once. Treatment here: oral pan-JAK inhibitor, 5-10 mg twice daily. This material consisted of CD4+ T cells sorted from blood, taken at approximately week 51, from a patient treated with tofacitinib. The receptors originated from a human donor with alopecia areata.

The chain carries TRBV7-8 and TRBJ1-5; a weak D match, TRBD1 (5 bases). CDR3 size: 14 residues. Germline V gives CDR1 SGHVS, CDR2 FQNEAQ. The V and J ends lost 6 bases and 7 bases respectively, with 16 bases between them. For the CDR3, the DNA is TGTGCCAGCAGTCAAACGGGGGGAATGCAGCCCCAGCATTTT. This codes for CASSQTGGMQPQHF. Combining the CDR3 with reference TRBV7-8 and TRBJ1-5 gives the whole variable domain GAGVSQSPRYKVAKRGQDVALRCDPISGHVSLFWYQQALGQGPEFLTYFQNEAQLDKSGLPSDRFFAERPEGSVSTLKIQRTQQEDSAVYLCASSQTGGMQPQHFGDGTRLSIL.

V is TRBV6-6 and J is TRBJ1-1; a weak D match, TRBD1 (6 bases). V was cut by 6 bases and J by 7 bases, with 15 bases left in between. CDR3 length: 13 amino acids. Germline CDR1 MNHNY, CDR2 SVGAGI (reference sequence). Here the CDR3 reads CASRTTGYFEAFF. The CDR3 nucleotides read TGTGCCAGCAGAACGACAGGTTATTTTGAAGCTTTCTTT.

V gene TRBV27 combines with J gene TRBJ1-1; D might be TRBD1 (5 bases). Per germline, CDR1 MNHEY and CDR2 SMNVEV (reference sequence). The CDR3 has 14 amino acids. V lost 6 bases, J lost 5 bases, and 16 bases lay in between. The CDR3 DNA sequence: TGTGCCAGCAGACCTTCCCCGGGGGGGACTGAAGCTTTCTTT. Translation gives CASRPSPGGTEAFF.

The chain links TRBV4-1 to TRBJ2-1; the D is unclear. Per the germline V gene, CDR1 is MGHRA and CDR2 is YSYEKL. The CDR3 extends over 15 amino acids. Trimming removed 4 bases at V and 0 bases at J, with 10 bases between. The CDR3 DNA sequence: TGCGCCAGCAGCCGAGGTATCAGCTCCTACAATGAGCAGTTCTTC. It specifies CASSRGISSYNEQFF.

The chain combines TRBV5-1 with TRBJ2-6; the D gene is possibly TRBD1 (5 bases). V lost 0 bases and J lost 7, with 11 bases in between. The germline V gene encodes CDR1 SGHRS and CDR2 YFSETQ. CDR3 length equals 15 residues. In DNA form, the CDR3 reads TGCGCCAGCAGCTTGGGACAGCCCCGCGCCAACGTCCTGACTTTC. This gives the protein CASSLGQPRANVLTF.

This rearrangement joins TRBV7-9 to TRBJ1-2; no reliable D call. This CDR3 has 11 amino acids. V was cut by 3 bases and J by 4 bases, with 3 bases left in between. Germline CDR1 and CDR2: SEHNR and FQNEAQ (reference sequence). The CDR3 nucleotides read TGTGCCAGCAGCTTGACCTATGGCTACACCTTC. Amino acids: CASSLTYGYTF.

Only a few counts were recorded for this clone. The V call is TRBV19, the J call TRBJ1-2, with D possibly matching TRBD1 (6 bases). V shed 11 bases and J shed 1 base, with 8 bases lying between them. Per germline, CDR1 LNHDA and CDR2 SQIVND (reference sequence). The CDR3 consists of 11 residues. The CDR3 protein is CAAGVNYGYTF. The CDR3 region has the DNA TGTGCCGCAGGGGTTAACTATGGCTACACCTTC.

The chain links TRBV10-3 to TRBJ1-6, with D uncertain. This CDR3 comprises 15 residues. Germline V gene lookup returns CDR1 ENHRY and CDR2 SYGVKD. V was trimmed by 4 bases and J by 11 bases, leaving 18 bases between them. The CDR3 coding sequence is TGTGCCATCAGTGGTTACCGAGGGTACGATCCACCCCTCCACTTT. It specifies CAISGYRGYDPPLHF.

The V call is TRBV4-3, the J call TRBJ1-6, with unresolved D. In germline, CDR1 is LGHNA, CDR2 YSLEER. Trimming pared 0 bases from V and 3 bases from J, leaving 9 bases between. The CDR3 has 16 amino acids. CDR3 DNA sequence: TGCGCCAGCAGCCAAGATCGGCAGATCTATAATTCACCCCTCCACTTT. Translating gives CASSQDRQIYNSPLHF.

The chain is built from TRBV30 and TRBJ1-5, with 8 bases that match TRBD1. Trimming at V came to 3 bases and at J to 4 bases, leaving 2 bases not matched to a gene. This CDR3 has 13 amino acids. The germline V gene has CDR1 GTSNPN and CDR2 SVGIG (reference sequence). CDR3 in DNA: TGTGCCTGGAGGGGGGACAGGAATCAGCCCCAGCATTTT. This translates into CAWRGDRNQPQHF. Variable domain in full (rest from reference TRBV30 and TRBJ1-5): SQTIHQWPATLVQPVGSPLSLECTVEGTSNPNLYWYRQAAGRGLQLLFYSVGIGQISSEVPQNLSASRPQDRQFILSSKKLLLSDSGFYLCAWRGDRNQPQHFGDGTRLSIL.

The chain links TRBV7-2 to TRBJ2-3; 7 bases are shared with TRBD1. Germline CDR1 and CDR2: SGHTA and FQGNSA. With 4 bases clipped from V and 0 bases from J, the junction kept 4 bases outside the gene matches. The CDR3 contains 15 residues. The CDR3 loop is CASSSWTGSTDTQYF. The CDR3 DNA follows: TGTGCCAGCAGCTCTTGGACAGGTAGCACAGATACGCAGTATTTT.

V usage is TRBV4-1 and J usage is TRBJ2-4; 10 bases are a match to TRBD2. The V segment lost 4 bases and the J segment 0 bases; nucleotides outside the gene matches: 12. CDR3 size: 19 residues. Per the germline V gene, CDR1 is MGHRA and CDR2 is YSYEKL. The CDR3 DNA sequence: TGCGCCAGCAGCCGCCTCCAGGCTAGCGGGGGAAAAGCCAAAAACATTCAGTACTTC. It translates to CASSRLQASGGKAKNIQYF.

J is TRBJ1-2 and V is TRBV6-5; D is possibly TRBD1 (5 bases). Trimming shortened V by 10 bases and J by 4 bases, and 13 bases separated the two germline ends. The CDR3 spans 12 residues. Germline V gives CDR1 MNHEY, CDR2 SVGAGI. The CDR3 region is CATTRGFYGYTF. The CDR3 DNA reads TGTGCCACCACGCGGGGGTTCTATGGCTACACCTTC.

This CDR3 reads CAWSETAYNEQFF. The CDR3 DNA is TGTGCCTGGAGTGAGACAGCCTACAATGAGCAGTTCTTC. This chain joins TRBV30 and TRBJ2-1, with a possible D match to TRBD1 (5 bases). Trimming removed 1 base from V and 2 bases from J, with 6 bases in between. Germline V gene sequence: CDR1 GTSNPN, CDR2 SVGIG (reference sequence). The length of the CDR3 is 13 residues.

The CDR3 DNA is TGTGCCAGCGAGGTCAGGGAGCTGTTTTTT. Protein product: CASEVRELFF. The chain couples TRBV7-2 to TRBJ2-2; D gene unclear. The CDR3 is made up of 10 amino acids. Germline assignment: CDR1 SGHTA and CDR2 FQGNSA. Trimming shortened V by 8 bases and J by 9 bases, and 7 bases separated the two germline ends.

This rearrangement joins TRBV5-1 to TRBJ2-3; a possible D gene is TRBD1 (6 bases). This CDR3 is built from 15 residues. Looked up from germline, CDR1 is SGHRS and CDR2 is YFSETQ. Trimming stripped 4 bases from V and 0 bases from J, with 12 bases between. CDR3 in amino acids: CASSGGHSSTDTQYF. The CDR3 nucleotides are TGCGCCAGCAGCGGGGGACATTCTAGCACAGATACGCAGTATTTT.

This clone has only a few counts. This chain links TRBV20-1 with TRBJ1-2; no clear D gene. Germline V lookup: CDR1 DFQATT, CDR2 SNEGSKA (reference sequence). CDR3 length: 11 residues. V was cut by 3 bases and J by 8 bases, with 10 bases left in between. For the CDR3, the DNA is TGCAGTGCTAGGACCAGATGGGGCTACACCTTC. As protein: CSARTRWGYTF.

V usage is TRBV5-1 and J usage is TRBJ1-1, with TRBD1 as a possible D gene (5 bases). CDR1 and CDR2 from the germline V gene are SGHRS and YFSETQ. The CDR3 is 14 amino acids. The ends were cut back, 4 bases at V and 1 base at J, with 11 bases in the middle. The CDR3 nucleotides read TGCGCCAGCAGCCCGGTTCAGGGGAACACTGAAGCTTTCTTT. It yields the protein CASSPVQGNTEAFF.

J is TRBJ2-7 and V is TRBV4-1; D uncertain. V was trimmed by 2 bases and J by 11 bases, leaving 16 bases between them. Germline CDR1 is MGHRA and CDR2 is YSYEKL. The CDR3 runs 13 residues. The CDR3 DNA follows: TGCGCCAGCAGCCAATCCGCTGACTTTGTGAAGTACTTC. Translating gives CASSQSADFVKYF.

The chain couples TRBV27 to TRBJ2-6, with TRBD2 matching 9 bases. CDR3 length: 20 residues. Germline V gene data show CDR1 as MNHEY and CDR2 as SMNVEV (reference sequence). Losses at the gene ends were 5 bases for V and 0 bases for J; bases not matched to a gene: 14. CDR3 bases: TGTGCCAGCAGTCCCTTTCTAGCGGGGCACTTCACCTCTGGGGCCAACGTCCTGACTTTC. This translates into CASSPFLAGHFTSGANVLTF.

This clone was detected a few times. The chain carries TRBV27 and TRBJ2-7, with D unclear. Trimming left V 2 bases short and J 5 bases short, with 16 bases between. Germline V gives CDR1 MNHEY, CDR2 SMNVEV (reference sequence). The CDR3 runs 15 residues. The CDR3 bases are TGTGCCAGCAGTTTAGGGTTGGGTGAATACCACGAGCAGTACTTC. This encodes CASSLGLGEYHEQYF.

CDR3 DNA sequence: TGTGCCAGCAGCCAGAGCGGTAGCGGACATTCGAACACTGAAGCTTTCTTT. It encodes CASSQSGSGHSNTEAFF. This chain joins TRBV4-2 and TRBJ1-1; D is possibly TRBD1 (5 bases). Germline CDR1 reads LGHNA; CDR2 reads YNFKEQ. The CDR3 runs to 17 residues. V lost 3 bases, J lost 1 base, and 18 bases lay in between.

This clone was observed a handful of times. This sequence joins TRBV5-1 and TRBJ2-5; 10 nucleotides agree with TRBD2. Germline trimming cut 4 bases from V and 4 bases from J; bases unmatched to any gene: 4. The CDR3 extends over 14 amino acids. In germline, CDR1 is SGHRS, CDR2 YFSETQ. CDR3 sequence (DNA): TGCGCCAGCAGCGTGGGACTAGCGAGAGAGACCCAGTACTTC. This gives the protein CASSVGLARETQYF. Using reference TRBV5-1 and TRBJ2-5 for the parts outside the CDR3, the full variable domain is KAGVTQTPRYLIKTRGQQVTLSCSPISGHRSVSWYQQTPGQGLQFLFEYFSETQRNKGNFPGRFSGRQFSNSRSEMNVSTLELGDSALYLCASSVGLARETQYFGPGTRLLVL.

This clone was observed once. In DNA form, the CDR3 reads TGCGCCAGCAGCTTGGTACGGACAGGGGAGCCGTATTTT. It encodes CASSLVRTGEPYF. V and J are TRBV5-1 and TRBJ2-3; TRBD1 matches 9 bases. The CDR3 runs 13 residues. Germline V gives CDR1 SGHRS, CDR2 YFSETQ. V dropped 0 bases and J dropped 14; count of bases not matched to a gene: 7.

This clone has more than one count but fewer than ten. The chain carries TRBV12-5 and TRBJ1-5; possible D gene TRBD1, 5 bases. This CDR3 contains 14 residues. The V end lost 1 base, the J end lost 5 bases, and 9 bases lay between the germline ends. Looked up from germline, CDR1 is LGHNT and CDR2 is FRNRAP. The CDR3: CASGLARVDQPQHF. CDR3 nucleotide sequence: TGTGCTAGTGGTTTGGCCAGGGTAGATCAGCCCCAGCATTTT.

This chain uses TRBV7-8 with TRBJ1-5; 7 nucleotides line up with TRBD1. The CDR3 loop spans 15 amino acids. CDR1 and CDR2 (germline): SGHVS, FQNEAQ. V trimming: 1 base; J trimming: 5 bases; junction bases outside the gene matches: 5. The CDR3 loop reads CASSLEAGGDQPQHF. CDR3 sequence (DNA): TGTGCCAGCAGCTTAGAAGCAGGGGGAGATCAGCCCCAGCATTTT.

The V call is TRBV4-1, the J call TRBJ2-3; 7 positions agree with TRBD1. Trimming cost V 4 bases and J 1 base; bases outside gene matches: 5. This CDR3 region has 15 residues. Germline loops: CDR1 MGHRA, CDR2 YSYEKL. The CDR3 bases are TGCGCCAGCAGCCTCGGACAGGTCGGCACAGATACGCAGTATTTT. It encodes CASSLGQVGTDTQYF.